The rows below give T cell receptor beta chains drawn from one sample of a study of shared clonotypes between healthy human individuals. Method: immunoSEQ multiplex PCR; TCRdb's copy keeps in-frame clones and lacks some. Of about 2.2 million clones in the sample, roughly 93% were seen once. Sequencing was done on a sample of naive CD8+ T cells from PBMCs. The source is a man between 18 and 35 years old in good health. Some clones in this sample may be carry-over from other donors' samples. Each CDR3 is given with its conserved first and last residue. The D gene is left open where the match is weak. Size tells how often a clone was seen (once, few, many) or the class of an expanded clone, and some rows leave it out.

D gene	clone size	V gene	J gene	CDR3 DNA	CDR3 protein
.	.	TRBV7-8	TRBJ1-2	TGTGCCAGCAGCTTAATAAGGGGAGATGGCTACACCTTC	CASSLIRGDGYTF
.	.	TRBV7-9	TRBJ2-7	TGTGCCAGCAGCTCGGGCCTACCCTACGAGCAGTACTTC	CASSSGLPYEQYF
.	.	TRBV4-2	TRBJ2-5	TGTGCCAGCAGCCAAGAGGGCGGCGGACCGATAGAGACCCAGTACTTC	CASSQEGGGPIETQYF
.	.	TRBV5-1	TRBJ2-3	TGCGCCAGCAGCTTGGTGGGGGCCAGCGGGTGGGCCGTCGACAGGACAGATACGCAGTATTTT	CASSLVGASGWAVDRTDTQYF
.	.	TRBV11-3	TRBJ2-2	TGTGCCAGCAGCTTCTACGGACAACACACCGGGGAGCTGTTTTTT	CASSFYGQHTGELFF
.	.	TRBV4-1	TRBJ2-7	TGCGCCAGCAGCCAAGTAGCCGTCGGAGCCCTTAACTACGAGCAGTACTTC	CASSQVAVGALNYEQYF
.	.	TRBV11-2	TRBJ2-2	TGTGCCAGCAGACCTGCCCAGGCATACACCGGGGAGCTGTTTTTT	CASRPAQAYTGELFF
.	.	TRBV2	TRBJ2-7	TGTGCCAGCAGCCTTCAAGCCAGGGGGGGGACCTACGAGCAGTACTTC	CASSLQARGGTYEQYF
.	once	TRBV14	TRBJ2-7	TGTGCCAGCAGCCAAGGGGTTCTCTACGAGCAGTACTTC	CASSQGVLYEQYF
.	.	TRBV19	TRBJ1-1	TGTGCCAGTAGTATTTCTATGACGGGTGAAGCTTTCTTT	CASSISMTGEAFF
.	.	TRBV27	TRBJ1-1	TGTGCCAGCAGTTTAGGGGCCCCCGGGGGGACTGAAGCTTTCTTT	CASSLGAPGGTEAFF
TRBD2	.	TRBV27	TRBJ2-7	TGTGCCAGCAGTTTCGGGACTAGCACCTACGAGCAGTACTTC	CASSFGTSTYEQYF
.	.	TRBV5-4	TRBJ2-7	TGTGCCAGCAGCCCTATAGGGAGACCGGGGCTCGAGCAGTACTTC	CASSPIGRPGLEQYF
TRBD2	.	TRBV5-1	TRBJ2-2	TGCGCCAGTAGCGGGGCCGGGCCGGGCACCGGGGAGCTGTTTTTT	CASSGAGPGTGELFF
.	.	TRBV27	TRBJ2-1	TGTGCCAGCAGCCCTCACATGAAAAATGAGCAGTTCTTC	CASSPHMKNEQFF
TRBD1	few	TRBV7-9	TRBJ1-5	TGTGCCAGCAGCTCAGGGGGCTTGAGTCAGCCCCAGCATTTT	CASSSGGLSQPQHF